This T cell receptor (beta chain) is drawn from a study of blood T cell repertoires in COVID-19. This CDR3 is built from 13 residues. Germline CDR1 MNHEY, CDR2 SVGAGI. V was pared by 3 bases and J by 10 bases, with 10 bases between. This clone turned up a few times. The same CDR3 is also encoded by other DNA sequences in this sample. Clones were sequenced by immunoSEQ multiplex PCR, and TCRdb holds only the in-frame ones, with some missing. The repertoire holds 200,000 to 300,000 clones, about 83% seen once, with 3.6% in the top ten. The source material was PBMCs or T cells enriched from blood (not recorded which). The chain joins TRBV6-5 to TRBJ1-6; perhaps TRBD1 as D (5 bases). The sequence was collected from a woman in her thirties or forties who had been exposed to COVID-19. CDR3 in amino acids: CASSYLGESPLHF. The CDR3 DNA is TGTGCCAGCAGTTATCTAGGGGAATCACCCCTCCACTTT.